A selection of T cell receptor beta chains follows, all from one sample in a study of PD-1 blockade in classical Hodgkin lymphoma. Libraries were prepared by immunoSEQ multiplex PCR; TCRdb keeps only in-frame clonotypes and omits some of them. The sample includes about 21,000 clones, 70% to 90% of them seen just once. Material: peripheral blood mononuclear cells (PBMCs), obtained before the fourth cycle of nivolumab. These receptors all come from a human donor with classical Hodgkin lymphoma. Both conserved end residues are part of each CDR3. D genes are given only for firm matches. Clone size is stated in some rows and not others, as once, few, many or a class when expanded.

>TRBV28|-|TRBJ1-5|-
CASSSVRYSNQPQHF
TGTGCCAGCAGCTCGGTCAGGTATAGCAATCAGCCCCAGCATTTT
>TRBV7-2|-|TRBJ2-7|TRBD2
CASSYRPSGSDEQYF
TGTGCCAGCAGCTACCGCCCTAGCGGGAGCGACGAGCAGTACTTC
>TRBV5-4|once|TRBJ1-1|-
CASSLVAGTNTEAFF
TGTGCCAGCAGCTTGGTCGCGGGAACGAACACTGAAGCTTTCTTT
>TRBV7-9|-|TRBJ1-1|TRBD1
CATIRDSVFVGTEAFF
TGTGCCACAATCCGGGACAGCGTATTTGTGGGCACTGAAGCTTTCTTT
>TRBV5-6|-|TRBJ2-4|-
CASSLRGAGYIQYF
TGTGCCAGCAGCTTACGGGGGGCGGGATACATTCAGTACTTC
>TRBV27|-|TRBJ1-5|-
CASSRGNSNQPQHF
TGTGCCAGCAGCCGGGGAAATAGCAATCAGCCCCAGCATTTT
>TRBV29-1|-|TRBJ2-7|-
CSVDDGSYEQYF
TGCAGCGTTGACGACGGTTCCTACGAGCAGTACTTC
>TRBV9|-|TRBJ2-3|-
CASSGVTDTQYF
TGTGCCAGCAGCGGGGTCACAGATACGCAGTATTTT
>TRBV18|-|TRBJ2-1|-
CASSPLYPTGDSYNEQFF
TGTGCCAGCTCACCACTATATCCGACGGGGGACTCCTACAATGAGCAGTTCTTC
>TRBV5-1|-|TRBJ2-3|TRBD2
CASSLEVRGGGTSTDTQYF
TGCGCCAGCAGCTTGGAAGTGCGGGGGGGCGGAACCAGCACAGATACGCAGTATTTT
>TRBV11-3|-|TRBJ2-6|-
CASSPGGARQALSGANVLTF
TGTGCCAGCAGCCCCGGCGGGGCTAGACAGGCCCTCTCTGGGGCCAACGTCCTGACTTTC
>TRBV5-4|-|TRBJ2-5|-
CASSLGGGAETQYF
TGTGCCAGCAGCCTCGGTGGAGGGGCGGAGACCCAGTACTTC
>TRBV2|-|TRBJ1-1|-
CASSDGGVRGTEAFF
TGTGCCAGCAGTGACGGGGGGGTTAGAGGCACTGAAGCTTTCTTT
>TRBV27|-|TRBJ1-4|TRBD1
CASSYDRGSGFGEKLFF
TGTGCCAGCAGTTACGACAGGGGGAGCGGATTTGGTGAAAAACTGTTTTTT
>TRBV2|-|TRBJ1-5|TRBD1
CASSTTGFGQPQHF
TGTGCCAGCAGCACGACAGGGTTTGGTCAGCCCCAGCATTTT
>TRBV4-3|-|TRBJ2-7|-
CASSQEGWGYEQYF
TGCGCCAGCAGCCAAGAAGGTTGGGGCTACGAGCAGTACTTC
>TRBV6-1|-|TRBJ1-5|TRBD1
CASSEGTGGGQPQHF
TGTGCCAGCAGTGAGGGTACAGGGGGAGGGCAGCCCCAGCATTTT
>TRBV18|once|TRBJ2-2|-
CASSQEFTGELFF
TGTGCCAGCTCACAGGAGTTCACCGGGGAGCTGTTTTTT
>TRBV5-6|-|TRBJ2-3|-
CASSLGADTQYF
TGTGCCAGCAGCTTGGGAGCAGATACGCAGTATTTT
>TRBV7-2|-|TRBJ2-1|TRBD1
CASSLGTGDANEQFF
TGTGCCAGCAGCTTAGGGACAGGGGATGCCAATGAGCAGTTCTTC
>TRBV9|medium-sized|TRBJ2-7|TRBD1
CASGTGGYEQYF
TGTGCCAGCGGGACAGGGGGCTACGAGCAGTACTTC
>TRBV19|few|TRBJ2-1|-
CASSISGGGEQFF
TGTGCCAGTAGTATATCCGGAGGCGGTGAGCAGTTCTTC
>TRBV7-6|-|TRBJ2-5|TRBD2
CASSYQSGSSWETQYF
TGTGCCAGCAGCTACCAGAGCGGGAGTTCCTGGGAGACCCAGTACTTC
>TRBV10-1|-|TRBJ1-1|-
CASSSTGTNTEAFF
TGCGCCAGCAGTTCAACAGGGACTAACACTGAAGCTTTCTTT
>TRBV7-9|-|TRBJ2-1|TRBD2
CASRQGLAGFNEQFF
TGTGCCAGCAGACAAGGACTAGCGGGATTCAATGAACAGTTCTTC
>TRBV9|-|TRBJ2-6|-
CASSVGLSSGANVLTF
TGTGCCAGCAGCGTGGGTTTAAGCTCTGGGGCCAACGTCCTGACTTTC
>TRBV10-3|-|TRBJ1-6|-
CAISDKLRKPSPLHF
TGTGCCATCAGTGATAAACTCCGGAAGCCTTCACCCCTCCACTTT
>TRBV7-9|-|TRBJ2-1|-
CASSLAAVSYNEQFF
TGTGCCAGCAGCTTAGCGGCTGTTTCCTACAATGAGCAGTTCTTC
>TRBV7-2|-|TRBJ2-1|TRBD1
CASSRRGQGLGEQFF
TGTGCCAGCAGCCGACGCGGACAGGGCCTCGGTGAGCAGTTCTTC
>TRBV10-2|-|TRBJ2-3|-
CASREGTDTQYF
TGCGCCAGCCGCGAGGGCACAGATACGCAGTATTTT
>TRBV5-1|-|TRBJ1-2|-
CASSLTVLSNYGYTF
TGCGCCAGCAGCTTAACAGTCCTATCTAACTATGGCTACACCTTC
>TRBV7-2|-|TRBJ2-1|-
CASSPFRGSSYNEQFF
TGTGCCAGCAGCCCCTTTCGGGGAAGCTCCTACAATGAGCAGTTCTTC
>TRBV28|few|TRBJ2-6|TRBD1
CASSSRRSGQGTSSGANVLTF
TGTGCCAGCAGTTCCCGACGCTCGGGACAGGGAACCTCCTCTGGGGCCAACGTCCTGACTTTC
>TRBV20-1|-|TRBJ2-7|-
CSASLRYEQYF
TGCAGTGCTAGCTTGAGATACGAGCAGTACTTC
>TRBV6-5|-|TRBJ1-3|-
CASSRTSGNTIYF
TGTGCCAGCAGTAGGACCTCTGGAAACACCATATATTTT
>TRBV6-5|-|TRBJ2-7|TRBD1
CASSKTGGYSYEQYF
TGTGCCAGCAGTAAAACAGGGGGATACTCCTACGAGCAGTACTTC
>TRBV9|-|TRBJ2-3|TRBD2
CASSVSPGRMTDTQYF
TGTGCCAGCAGCGTAAGTCCCGGGAGGATGACAGATACGCAGTATTTT
>TRBV29-1|few|TRBJ1-3|-
CSVGVLSGNTIYF
TGCAGCGTTGGGGTCCTCTCTGGAAACACCATATATTTT
>TRBV4-3|once|TRBJ2-2|TRBD2
CASSQFLAGYTGELFF
TGCGCCAGCAGCCAATTCCTAGCGGGATACACCGGGGAGCTGTTTTTT
>TRBV4-1|-|TRBJ1-4|-
CASSPTIMINEKLFF
TGCGCCAGCAGCCCGACCATAATGATAAATGAAAAACTGTTTTTT
>TRBV5-1|-|TRBJ1-3|-
CASSETGLFSGNTIYF
TGCGCCAGCAGCGAAACCGGGCTATTCTCTGGAAACACCATATATTTT
>TRBV6-6|once|TRBJ1-5|TRBD1
CASSRGQGTPQHF
TGTGCCAGCAGTCGTGGACAGGGGACGCCCCAGCATTTT
>TRBV30|few|TRBJ2-7|TRBD2
CAWKKDGGLAWGYEQYF
TGTGCCTGGAAAAAGGACGGAGGACTAGCGTGGGGCTACGAGCAGTACTTC
>TRBV7-2|few|TRBJ1-5|-
CASSPRGGTNQPQHF
TGTGCCAGCAGCCCCCGGGGGGGGACCAATCAGCCCCAGCATTTT
>TRBV7-2|-|TRBJ2-5|TRBD1
CASSPRASGGGSETQYF
TGTGCCAGCAGCCCCCGAGCCTCAGGGGGCGGTAGTGAGACCCAGTACTTC
>TRBV20-1|-|TRBJ1-1|-
CSARAETEAFF
TGCAGTGCTAGAGCTGAAACTGAAGCTTTCTTT
>TRBV4-1|once|TRBJ2-3|TRBD2
CASSQDSGLADTQYF
TGCGCCAGCAGCCAAGATAGCGGGCTGGCAGATACGCAGTATTTT
>TRBV6-5|-|TRBJ2-3|-
CASSYIRGTDTQYF
TGTGCCAGCAGTTACATTAGGGGCACAGATACGCAGTATTTT
>TRBV11-2|-|TRBJ1-4|-
CASSLVGTVRSNEKLFF
TGTGCCAGCAGCTTAGTTGGGACCGTTAGGTCTAATGAAAAACTGTTTTTT
>TRBV6-5|-|TRBJ2-2|-
CASRTGRTGELFF
TGTGCCAGCAGGACCGGCCGTACCGGGGAGCTGTTTTTT
>TRBV11-2|once|TRBJ1-6|-
CASSNIRGGLRNSPLHF
TGTGCCAGCAGTAACATTCGGGGGGGGTTGCGGAATTCACCCCTCCACTTT
>TRBV5-1|-|TRBJ2-1|-
CASSDQRYNEQFF
TGCGCCAGCAGTGACCAGCGATACAATGAGCAGTTCTTC
>TRBV27|-|TRBJ1-5|-
CASSPLSGVRNQPQHF
TGTGCCAGCAGTCCCCTTTCTGGGGTCCGGAATCAGCCCCAGCATTTT